These T cell receptor beta chains were read from a single sample in a study of PD-1 blockade in classical Hodgkin lymphoma. Sequencing used immunoSEQ multiplex PCR; TCRdb keeps in-frame clones, though not all of them. The table has some 70,000 clones, over 90% seen once; the top ten hold about 2.6%. The sample was peripheral blood mononuclear cells (PBMCs). All receptors come from a human donor with classical Hodgkin lymphoma. CDR3s include the opening cysteine and the closing phenylalanine or tryptophan. The order of the fields is J gene, D gene, clone size, V gene, CDR3 protein, CDR3 DNA. D genes are given only for firm matches. For some rows the clone size is stated as once, few or many, or as a class when expanded; others skip it.

>TRBJ1-4|TRBD1|-|TRBV27
CASRIGGAGEKLFF
TGTGCCAGCAGGATAGGGGGCGCGGGAGAAAAACTGTTTTTT
>TRBJ2-1|TRBD2|-|TRBV7-9
CASSPSGRGRNEQFF
TGTGCCAGCAGTCCTAGCGGGAGGGGTCGAAATGAGCAGTTCTTC
>TRBJ2-4|-|-|TRBV7-3
CASSQGFGKNIQYF
TGTGCCAGCAGCCAGGGGTTTGGCAAAAACATTCAGTACTTC
>TRBJ2-1|-|-|TRBV9
CASSQRGSEQFF
TGTGCCAGCAGCCAGAGGGGGAGTGAGCAGTTCTTC
>TRBJ2-7|TRBD2|-|TRBV28
CASSSPGLAGGGLEQYF
TGTGCCAGCAGTTCCCCTGGGCTAGCGGGAGGGGGGCTCGAGCAGTACTTC
>TRBJ1-1|TRBD1|-|TRBV15
CATSKTYAGGEAFF
TGTGCCACCAGCAAAACATACGCAGGGGGGGAAGCTTTCTTT
>TRBJ1-2|-|-|TRBV19
CASSNRDYGYTF
TGTGCCAGTAGTAATAGGGACTATGGCTACACCTTC
>TRBJ2-7|TRBD1|once|TRBV10-1
CASSPDRQGEQYF
TGCGCCAGCAGTCCAGACAGACAGGGTGAGCAGTACTTC
>TRBJ2-1|TRBD2|-|TRBV7-8
CASSLGLADYNEQFF
TGTGCCAGCAGCTTAGGACTAGCGGACTACAATGAGCAGTTCTTC
>TRBJ1-3|-|few|TRBV7-2
CASSLGGRDTIYF
TGTGCCAGCAGCCTAGGCGGACGGGACACCATATATTTT
>TRBJ2-7|TRBD1|-|TRBV6-5
CASSYSGTGGYEQYF
TGTGCCAGCAGTTACTCCGGGACAGGGGGCTACGAGCAGTACTTC
>TRBJ2-2|-|-|TRBV6-5
CASSYGGTGELFF
TGTGCCAGCAGTTACGGGGGAACCGGGGAGCTGTTTTTT
>TRBJ2-5|-|-|TRBV28
CASSFGGGKETQYF
TGTGCCAGCAGTTTCGGAGGGGGGAAAGAGACCCAGTACTTC
>TRBJ2-5|-|once|TRBV5-4
CASSLAGWDRSYQETQYF
TGTGCCAGCAGCTTGGCTGGTTGGGACCGATCGTACCAAGAGACCCAGTACTTC
>TRBJ1-6|-|-|TRBV5-1
CASSLEADLSPLHF
TGCGCCAGCAGCTTGGAGGCCGACTTATCACCCCTCCACTTT
>TRBJ1-3|-|-|TRBV7-2
CASSLGGGNGNTIYF
TGTGCCAGCAGCTTAGGTGGGGGGAACGGAAACACCATATATTTT
>TRBJ1-5|-|-|TRBV5-4
CASSLGGSGNQPQHF
TGTGCCAGCAGCTTGGGGGGTAGCGGCAATCAGCCCCAGCATTTT
>TRBJ1-2|TRBD1|-|TRBV5-1
CASRTGFDRYTF
TGCGCCAGCAGGACAGGGTTCGATCGCTACACCTTC
>TRBJ1-4|TRBD1|-|TRBV27
CASSFRGRGELFF
TGTGCCAGCAGTTTCAGGGGGCGAGGGGAACTGTTTTTT
>TRBJ2-7|-|-|TRBV5-1
CASSWVPRQIGSAYEQYF
TGCGCCAGCAGCTGGGTTCCACGGCAAATCGGCAGTGCCTACGAGCAGTACTTC
>TRBJ2-1|-|-|TRBV10-1
CASRAGRYNEQFF
TGCGCCAGCAGGGCCGGACGGTACAATGAGCAGTTCTTC
>TRBJ1-2|-|-|TRBV4-1
CASSQTENYGYTF
TGCGCCAGCAGCCAAACTGAGAACTATGGCTACACCTTC
>TRBJ2-2|-|-|TRBV2
CASSETRNTGELFF
TGTGCCAGCAGTGAAACCCGGAACACCGGGGAGCTGTTTTTT
>TRBJ2-1|TRBD2|-|TRBV4-2
CASSQDLGGGEFF
TGTGCCAGCAGCCAAGATTTGGGCGGGGGTGAGTTCTTC
>TRBJ2-3|-|once|TRBV28
CASSFAGLVGTDTQYF
TGTGCCAGCAGTTTCGCTGGGCTAGTCGGTACAGATACGCAGTATTTT
>TRBJ2-3|-|-|TRBV2
CASTRALGTDTQYF
TGTGCCAGCACCCGGGCTTTGGGCACAGATACGCAGTATTTT
>TRBJ1-5|TRBD1|-|TRBV5-5
CASSFQGDQPQHF
TGTGCCAGCAGCTTTCAGGGGGATCAGCCCCAGCATTTT